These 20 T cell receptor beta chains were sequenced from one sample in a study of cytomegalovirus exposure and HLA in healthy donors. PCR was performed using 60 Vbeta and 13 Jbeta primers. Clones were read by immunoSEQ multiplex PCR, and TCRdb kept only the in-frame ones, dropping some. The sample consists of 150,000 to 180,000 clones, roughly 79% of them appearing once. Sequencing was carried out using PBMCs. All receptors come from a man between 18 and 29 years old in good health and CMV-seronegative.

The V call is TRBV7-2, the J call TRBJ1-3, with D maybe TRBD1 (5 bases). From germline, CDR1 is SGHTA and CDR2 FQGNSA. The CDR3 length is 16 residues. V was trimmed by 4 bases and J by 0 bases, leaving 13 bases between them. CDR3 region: CASSSQRGLSGNTIYF. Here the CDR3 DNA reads TGTGCCAGCAGCTCCCAGAGGGGACTCTCTGGAAACACCATATATTTT.

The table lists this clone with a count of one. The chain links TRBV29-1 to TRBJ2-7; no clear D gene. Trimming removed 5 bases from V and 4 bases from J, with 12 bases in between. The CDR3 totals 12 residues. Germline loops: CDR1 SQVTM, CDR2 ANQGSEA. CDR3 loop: CSVRVPRYEQYF. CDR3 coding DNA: TGCAGCGTTCGGGTCCCAAGATACGAGCAGTACTTC.

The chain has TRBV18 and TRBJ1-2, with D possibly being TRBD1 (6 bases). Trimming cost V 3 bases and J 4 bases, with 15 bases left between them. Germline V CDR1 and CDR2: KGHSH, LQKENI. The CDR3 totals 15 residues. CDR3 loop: CASSPRGGPGYGYTF. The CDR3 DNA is TGTGCCAGCTCACCTCGCGGGGGGCCAGGCTATGGCTACACCTTC.

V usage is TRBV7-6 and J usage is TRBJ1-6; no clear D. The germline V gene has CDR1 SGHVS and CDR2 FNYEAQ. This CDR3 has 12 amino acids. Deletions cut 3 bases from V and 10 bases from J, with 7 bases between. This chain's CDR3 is CASSFSGSPLHF. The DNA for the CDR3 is TGTGCCAGCAGCTTCTCCGGGTCACCCCTCCACTTT. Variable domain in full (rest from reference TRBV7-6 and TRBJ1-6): GAGVSQSPRYKVTKRGQDVALRCDPISGHVSLYWYRQALGQGPEFLTYFNYEAQQDKSGLPNDRFSAERPEGSISTLTIQRTEQRDSAMYRCASSFSGSPLHFGNGTRLTVT.

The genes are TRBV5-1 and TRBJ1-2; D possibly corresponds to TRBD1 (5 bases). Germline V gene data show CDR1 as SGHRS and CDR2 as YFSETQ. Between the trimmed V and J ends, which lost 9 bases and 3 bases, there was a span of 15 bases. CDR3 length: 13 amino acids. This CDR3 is CATKGGADYGYTF. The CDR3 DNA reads TGCGCCACCAAAGGAGGGGCGGACTATGGCTACACCTTC.

The DNA for the CDR3 is TGTGCCTGGGCCCAGACAGGGTTTAATGAAAAACTGTTTTTT. Translating gives CAWAQTGFNEKLFF. The V call is TRBV30, the J call TRBJ1-4; TRBD1 aligns across 7 bases. CDR3 length equals 14 residues. Germline V lookup: CDR1 GTSNPN, CDR2 SVGIG (reference sequence). The junction had 7 bases not matched to a gene; V was cut back by 5 bases and J by 4 bases.

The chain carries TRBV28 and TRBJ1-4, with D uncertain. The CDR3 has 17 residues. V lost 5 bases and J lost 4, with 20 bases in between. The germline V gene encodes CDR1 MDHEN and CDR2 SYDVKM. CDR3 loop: CASSLIPGAGRNEKLFF. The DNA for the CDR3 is TGTGCCAGCAGTCTTATACCCGGAGCGGGCCGTAATGAAAAACTGTTTTTT.

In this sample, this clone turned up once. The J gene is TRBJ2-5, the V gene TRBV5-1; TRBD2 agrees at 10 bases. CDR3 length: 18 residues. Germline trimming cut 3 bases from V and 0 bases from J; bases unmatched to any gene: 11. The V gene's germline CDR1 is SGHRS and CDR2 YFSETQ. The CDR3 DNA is TGCGCCAGCAGCTCGTGGCGACCTAGCGGGGGCTACCAAGAGACCCAGTACTTC. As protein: CASSSWRPSGGYQETQYF.

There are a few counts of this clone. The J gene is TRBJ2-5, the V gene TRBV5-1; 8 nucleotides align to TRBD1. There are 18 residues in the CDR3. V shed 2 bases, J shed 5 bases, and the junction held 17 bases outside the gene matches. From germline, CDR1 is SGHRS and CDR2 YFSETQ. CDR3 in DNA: TGCGCCAGCAGCTTCCTTCCGAGACAGGGGACATTCTCTGAGACCCAGTACTTC. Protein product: CASSFLPRQGTFSETQYF.

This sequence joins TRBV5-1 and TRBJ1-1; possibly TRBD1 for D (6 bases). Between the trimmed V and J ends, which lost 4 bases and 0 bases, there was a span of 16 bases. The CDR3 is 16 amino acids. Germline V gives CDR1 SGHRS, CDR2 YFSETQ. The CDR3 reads CASSVTGPPMNTEAFF. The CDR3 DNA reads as TGCGCCAGCAGCGTTACAGGGCCCCCGATGAACACTGAAGCTTTCTTT.

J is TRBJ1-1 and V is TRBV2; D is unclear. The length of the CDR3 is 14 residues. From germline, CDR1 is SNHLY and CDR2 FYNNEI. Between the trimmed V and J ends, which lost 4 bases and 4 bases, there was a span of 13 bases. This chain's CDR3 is CASSGEGVGTEAFF. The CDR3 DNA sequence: TGTGCCAGCAGTGGGGAGGGTGTGGGCACTGAAGCTTTCTTT.

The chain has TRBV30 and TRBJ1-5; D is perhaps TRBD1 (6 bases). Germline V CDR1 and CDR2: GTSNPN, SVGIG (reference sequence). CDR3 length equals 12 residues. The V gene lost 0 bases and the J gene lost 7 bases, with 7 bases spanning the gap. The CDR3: CAWSVQGQPQHF. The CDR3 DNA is TGTGCCTGGAGTGTACAGGGCCAGCCCCAGCATTTT. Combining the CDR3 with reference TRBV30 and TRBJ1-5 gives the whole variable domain SQTIHQWPATLVQPVGSPLSLECTVEGTSNPNLYWYRQAAGRGLQLLFYSVGIGQISSEVPQNLSASRPQDRQFILSSKKLLLSDSGFYLCAWSVQGQPQHFGDGTRLSIL.

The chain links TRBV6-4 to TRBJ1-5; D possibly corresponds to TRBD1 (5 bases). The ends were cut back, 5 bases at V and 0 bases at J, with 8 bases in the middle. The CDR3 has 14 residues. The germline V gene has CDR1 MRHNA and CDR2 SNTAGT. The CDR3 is CASSPDNSNQPQHF. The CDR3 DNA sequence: TGTGCCAGCAGTCCGGACAATAGCAATCAGCCCCAGCATTTT.

DNA for the CDR3: TGTGCCAGCAGCAAAGGGACTAGCGGGGGCACCGGGGAGCTGTTTTTT. It codes for CASSKGTSGGTGELFF. The chain couples TRBV7-8 to TRBJ2-2, with TRBD2 matching over 14 bases. The CDR3 loop spans 16 amino acids. CDR1 is SGHVS, CDR2 FQNEAQ, per germline. Trimming at V came to 5 bases and at J to 4 bases, leaving 3 bases not matched to a gene.

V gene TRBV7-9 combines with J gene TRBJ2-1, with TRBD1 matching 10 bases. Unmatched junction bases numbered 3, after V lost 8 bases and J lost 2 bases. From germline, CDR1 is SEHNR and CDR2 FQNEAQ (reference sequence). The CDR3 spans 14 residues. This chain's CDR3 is CASAGQGTYNEQFF. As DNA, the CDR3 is TGTGCCAGCGCGGGACAGGGGACCTACAATGAGCAGTTCTTC.

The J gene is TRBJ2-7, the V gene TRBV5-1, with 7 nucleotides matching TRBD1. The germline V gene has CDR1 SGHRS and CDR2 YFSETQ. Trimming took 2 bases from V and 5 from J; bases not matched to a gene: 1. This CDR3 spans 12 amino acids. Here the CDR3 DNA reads TGCGCCAGCAGCTTCAGGGGGAACGAGCAGTACTTC. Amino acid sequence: CASSFRGNEQYF. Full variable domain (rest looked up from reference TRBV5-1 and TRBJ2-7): KAGVTQTPRYLIKTRGQQVTLSCSPISGHRSVSWYQQTPGQGLQFLFEYFSETQRNKGNFPGRFSGRQFSNSRSEMNVSTLELGDSALYLCASSFRGNEQYFGPGTRLTVT.

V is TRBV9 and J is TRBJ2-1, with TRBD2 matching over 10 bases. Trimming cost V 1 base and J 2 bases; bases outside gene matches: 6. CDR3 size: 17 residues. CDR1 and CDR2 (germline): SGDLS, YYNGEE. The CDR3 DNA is TGTGCCAGCAGCGTATTCAGCGGGGGGGTCACCTACAATGAGCAGTTCTTC. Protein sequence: CASSVFSGGVTYNEQFF.

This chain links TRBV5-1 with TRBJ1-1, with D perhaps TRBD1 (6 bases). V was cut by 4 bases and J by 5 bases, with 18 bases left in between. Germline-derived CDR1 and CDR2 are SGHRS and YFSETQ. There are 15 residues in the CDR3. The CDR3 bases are TGCGCCAGCAGCCCCAACGCAGGGGTAAATACTGAAGCTTTCTTT. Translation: CASSPNAGVNTEAFF.

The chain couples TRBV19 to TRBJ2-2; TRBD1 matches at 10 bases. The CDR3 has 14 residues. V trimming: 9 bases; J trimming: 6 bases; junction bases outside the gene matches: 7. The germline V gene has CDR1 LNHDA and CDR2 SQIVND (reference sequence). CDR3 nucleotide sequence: TGTGCCAGCACCCGACAGGGGGCGTCCGGGGAGCTGTTTTTT. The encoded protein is CASTRQGASGELFF.

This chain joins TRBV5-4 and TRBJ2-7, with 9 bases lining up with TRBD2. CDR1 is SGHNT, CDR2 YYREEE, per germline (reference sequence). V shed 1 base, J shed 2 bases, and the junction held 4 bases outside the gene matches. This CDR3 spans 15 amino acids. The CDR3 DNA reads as TGTGCCAGCAGCTTGCGGACTAGCGCGACCTACGAGCAGTACTTC. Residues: CASSLRTSATYEQYF.